A single sample gave rise to the 16 T cell receptor beta chains below, sequenced in a study of T cells in Graves' hyperthyroidism and ophthalmopathy. RNA transcripts gave rise to amplified TCR beta CDR3 regions. The HTBI primer set drove a first-round RT-PCR of the TCR CDR3. TCRdb fed the multiplex PCR reads into MiXCR, producing one record per CDR3 protein. The table lists a few hundred thousand distinct CDR3 sequences, around 13% of them singletons, with less than 6.5% in the top ten. Sequenced input: blood. The receptors were gathered from a woman in her late teens or twenties with Graves' hyperthyroidism.

This rearrangement joins TRBV7-2 to TRBJ1-2, with 7 nucleotides matching TRBD1. CDR3 length equals 15 residues. Germline V gene data show CDR1 as SGHTA and CDR2 as FQGNSA. With 5 bases clipped from V and 13 bases from J, the junction kept 19 bases outside the gene matches. The CDR3 spells CASSPGLTGALGGTF. In nucleotides, the CDR3 is TGTGCCAGCAGCCCAGGGTTAACAGGGGCCCTTGGGGGCACCTTC. Looking up the rest from reference TRBV7-2 and TRBJ1-2 gives the full variable domain: GAGVSQSPSNKVTEKGKDVELRCDPISGHTALYWYRQSLGQGLEFLIYFQGNSAPDKSGLPSDRFSAERTGGSVSTLTIQRTQQEDSAVYLCASSPGLTGALGGTFGSGTRLTVV.

This clonotype was found many times. V gene TRBV28 combines with J gene TRBJ2-7; 10 nucleotides agree with TRBD2. The V and J ends lost 5 bases and 5 bases, in that order; junction bases with no gene match: 6. CDR1 and CDR2 from the germline V gene are MDHEN and SYDVKM. The CDR3 has 14 amino acids. CDR3 region: CASSPMTSGHEQYF. The CDR3 region has the DNA TGTGCCAGCAGTCCGATGACTAGCGGGCACGAGCAGTACTTC.

The V gene is TRBV15, the J gene TRBJ2-5; 7 positions agree with TRBD1. The CDR3 is 15 residues long. The V segment lost 1 base and the J segment 4 bases; nucleotides outside the gene matches: 6. Germline V CDR1 and CDR2: LNHNV, YYDKDF (reference sequence). The CDR3 protein is CATSRAGYRGETQYF. The CDR3 DNA is TGTGCCACCAGCAGAGCGGGGTACAGGGGAGAGACCCAGTACTTC. Full variable domain (outside the CDR3, taken from reference TRBV15 and TRBJ2-5): DAMVIQNPRYQVTQFGKPVTLSCSQTLNHNVMYWYQQKSSQAPKLLFHYYDKDFNNEADTPDNFQSRRPNTSFCFLDIRSPGLGDTAMYLCATSRAGYRGETQYFGPGTRLLVL.

This clonotype was counted between two and nine times. A read error may be the cause here, since a much bigger clone is one base away. The rearrangement uses TRBV27 and TRBJ1-1; D is unresolved. Trimming removed 0 bases at V and 1 base at J, with 9 bases between. This CDR3 has 15 amino acids. Per germline, CDR1 MNHEY and CDR2 SMNVEV (reference sequence). The CDR3 nucleotides are TGTGCCAGCAGTTTATCGATAGACGGGAACACTGAAGCTTTCTTT. This encodes CASSLSIDGNTEAFF.

The V gene is TRBV6-4, the J gene TRBJ2-1, with 7 positions matching TRBD1. With 4 bases clipped from V and 2 bases from J, the junction kept 8 bases outside the gene matches. The V gene's germline CDR1 is MRHNA and CDR2 SNTAGT. The CDR3 contains 16 residues. The CDR3: CASSGDPRGPYNEQFF. The CDR3 DNA is TGTGCCAGCAGTGGAGACCCGAGGGGGCCCTACAATGAGCAGTTCTTC.

The CDR3 is CASSWQEGGELFF. Here the CDR3 DNA reads TGCGCCAGCAGCTGGCAGGAGGGCGGGGAGCTGTTTTTT. V gene TRBV5-1 combines with J gene TRBJ2-2, with TRBD2 as a possible D gene (6 bases). This CDR3 region has 13 residues. Germline CDR1 reads SGHRS; CDR2 reads YFSETQ. Trimming took off 3 bases at V and 7 bases at J, with 10 bases between the two ends.

This clonotype showed up many times. The rearrangement uses TRBV12-3 or TRBV12-4 and TRBJ1-1; weak D call: TRBD1 (6 bases). CDR3 length equals 16 residues. Between the trimmed V and J ends, which lost 3 bases and 10 bases, there was a span of 24 bases. CDR3 amino acids: CASSFNRRGAHARAFF. CDR3 nucleotide sequence: TGTGCCAGCAGTTTCAACCGACGGGGGGCCCATGCGCGAGCTTTCTTT.

There are many counts of this clonotype. The J gene is TRBJ2-7, the V gene TRBV27; tentatively, D is TRBD1 (6 bases). Between the trimmed V and J ends, which lost 7 bases and 3 bases, there was a span of 19 bases. Germline V gene sequence: CDR1 MNHEY, CDR2 SMNVEV (reference sequence). The CDR3 is made up of 15 amino acids. CDR3 loop: CASKRGGRESYEQYF. In nucleotides, the CDR3 is TGTGCCAGCAAAAGAGGGGGAAGGGAAAGCTACGAGCAGTACTTC.

This clonotype was recorded many times. This rearrangement joins TRBV20-1 to TRBJ2-1; a possible D gene is TRBD1 (5 bases). Deletions cut 4 bases from V and 0 bases from J, with 10 bases between. The CDR3 has 14 amino acids. Germline loops: CDR1 DFQATT, CDR2 SNEGSKA (reference sequence). The CDR3 DNA reads TGCAGTGCTATAAGACAGATCTCCTACAATGAGCAGTTCTTC. It is translated as CSAIRQISYNEQFF.

This clonotype turned up a few times. One junction end disagrees with the germline gene, perhaps due to a read error. V usage is TRBV11-2 and J usage is TRBJ2-5; D gene unclear. Germline CDR1 reads SGHAT; CDR2 reads FQNNGV. The CDR3 runs to 13 residues. The CDR3 loop is CASSLENGGTQYF. The CDR3 DNA is TGTGCCAGCAGCCTAGAAAACGGTGGGACCCAGTACTTC.

This clonotype came up many times. The chain joins TRBV10-2 to TRBJ1-1; a weak D match, TRBD1 (6 bases). V was pared by 8 bases and J by 5 bases, with 9 bases between. The germline CDR1 and CDR2 sequences are WSHSY and SAAADI. This CDR3 comprises 11 residues. The CDR3 sequence: CASARGTEAFF. The CDR3 DNA follows: TGCGCCAGCGCGAGGGGGACTGAAGCTTTCTTT.

A few counts support this clonotype. This chain connects TRBV20-1 to TRBJ2-3; 13 nucleotides align to TRBD2. Germline V CDR1 and CDR2: DFQATT, SNEGSKA (reference sequence). The J segment lost 0 bases and the V segment lost 5 bases, leaving 8 bases of the junction unmatched. The CDR3 loop spans 17 amino acids. Here the CDR3 reads CSAETGTSGTSTDTQYF. CDR3 nucleotides: TGCAGTGCTGAGACCGGGACTAGCGGGACTAGCACAGATACGCAGTATTTT.

This clonotype was picked up many times. The V call is TRBV2, the J call TRBJ1-4; the D is unclear. V lost 1 base and J lost 6, with 12 bases in between. Germline V gives CDR1 SNHLY, CDR2 FYNNEI. CDR3 size: 15 residues. The CDR3 DNA sequence: TGTGCCAGCAGTGAAGTGGCGGTCCAGTATGAAAAACTGTTTTTT. It yields the protein CASSEVAVQYEKLFF. The full variable domain, rest sourced from reference TRBV2 and TRBJ1-4, is EPEVTQTPSHQVTQMGQEVILRCVPISNHLYFYWYRQILGQKVEFLVSFYNNEISEKSEIFDDQFSVERPDGSNFTLKIRSTKLEDSAMYFCASSEVAVQYEKLFFGSGTQLSVL.

Many counts were recorded for this clonotype. The rearrangement uses TRBV9 and TRBJ2-7, with D unresolved. This CDR3 contains 15 residues. The germline V and J ends were trimmed by 0 bases and 4 bases, with 14 bases remaining between them. Germline V gives CDR1 SGDLS, CDR2 YYNGEE. In DNA, the CDR3 is TGTGCCAGCAGCGTAGCTTGGGGAACAGCATACGAGCAGTACTTC. Its protein product is CASSVAWGTAYEQYF. The full variable domain, in which reference TRBV9 and TRBJ2-7 provide the parts outside the CDR3, is DSGVTQTPKHLITATGQRVTLRCSPRSGDLSVYWYQQSLDQGLQFLIQYYNGEERAKGNILERFSAQQFPDLHSELNLSSLELGDSALYFCASSVAWGTAYEQYFGPGTRLTVT.

This clonotype was detected only a few times. The chain recombines TRBV28 with TRBJ2-7; 11 bases are a match to TRBD2. V was pared by 6 bases and J by 1 base, with 5 bases of the junction left unmatched. The CDR3 covers 15 residues. CDR1 is MDHEN and CDR2 is SYDVKM in the germline V gene. CDR3 residues: CASRIGTSGSYEQYF. CDR3 nucleotide sequence: TGTGCCAGCAGGATCGGGACTAGCGGTTCCTACGAGCAGTACTTC.

This clonotype was detected many times. The V and J genes are TRBV28 and TRBJ2-3, with 9 bases lining up with TRBD2. Germline CDR1 MDHEN, CDR2 SYDVKM. The ends lost 6 bases at V and 6 bases at J; junction bases unmatched: 13. The CDR3 covers 16 residues. The chain's CDR3 is CASSFPSGKSYDTQYF. The DNA of the CDR3 is TGTGCCAGCAGCTTTCCTAGCGGGAAGTCATACGATACGCAGTATTTT. The full variable domain, rest sourced from reference TRBV28 and TRBJ2-3, is DVKVTQSSRYLVKRTGEKVFLECVQDMDHENMFWYRQDPGLGLRLIYFSYDVKMKEKGDIPEGYSVSREKKERFSLILESASTNQTSMYLCASSFPSGKSYDTQYFGPGTRLTVL.